This passage covers 29 T cell receptor beta chains from one sample sequenced in a study of T cell repertoires in cytomegalovirus infection. Their target antigens are unknown. TCRdb ran MiXCR on the reads and lists one entry per CDR3 protein. This sample has hundreds of thousands of distinct CDR3 sequences, with roughly 30% found just once. Sequenced material: cultured PBMCs, taken from culture after CMV antigen stimulation. The receptors shown here come from a human donor in good health (CMV status not recorded). Some clones in this sample may be carry-over from other donors' samples.

In its sample, this clonotype was seen a few times. The V call is TRBV11-3, the J call TRBJ2-2; D remains unclear. V was cut by 3 bases and J by 6 bases, with 11 bases left in between. Per the germline V gene, CDR1 is SGHNT and CDR2 is YENEEA. The CDR3 is made up of 14 amino acids. CDR3 region: CASSFSTVSGELFF. In nucleotides, the CDR3 is TGTGCCAGCAGCTTCTCCACCGTATCCGGGGAGCTGTTTTTT.

Many counts were recorded for this clonotype. The chain is built from TRBV7-2 and TRBJ2-5, with 9 bases aligning to TRBD1. The CDR3 spans 15 residues. Trimming took 3 bases from V and 1 from J; bases not matched to a gene: 3. The germline CDR1 and CDR2 sequences are SGHTA and FQGNSA. CDR3 nucleotide sequence: TGTGCCAGCAGCTTTGCGACAGGGGGCCAAGAGACCCAGTACTTC. Translation gives CASSFATGGQETQYF.

Only a few counts were recorded for this clonotype. The genes are TRBV11-2 and TRBJ1-1, with D uncertain. Germline assignment: CDR1 SGHAT and CDR2 FQNNGV. The CDR3 length is 15 residues. Trimming stripped 1 base from V and 0 bases from J, with 9 bases between. DNA of the CDR3: TGTGCCAGCAGCTTAGCGGCAGGTCTGAACACTGAAGCTTTCTTT. Residues: CASSLAAGLNTEAFF.

The table lists this clonotype with many counts. The chain joins TRBV7-2 to TRBJ2-2; possible D gene TRBD2, 5 bases. This CDR3 has 16 residues. Trimming cost V 5 bases and J 7 bases, with 20 bases left between them. Germline-derived CDR1 and CDR2 are SGHTA and FQGNSA. This chain's CDR3 is CASSPRTLSLGGELFF. The CDR3 coding sequence is TGTGCCAGCAGCCCAAGGACTCTCTCCTTGGGCGGGGAGCTGTTTTTT.

This chain uses TRBV7-8 with TRBJ2-3; D is perhaps TRBD2 (5 bases). With 6 bases removed from V and 1 base from J, the gap between germline ends came to 20 bases. This CDR3 region has 17 residues. The germline V gene encodes CDR1 SGHVS and CDR2 FQNEAQ. The CDR3 sequence: CASSLGWLADRTDTQYF. The CDR3 region has the DNA TGTGCCAGCAGTCTAGGGTGGCTAGCAGACCGCACAGATACGCAGTATTTT.

The rearrangement joins TRBV12-5 to TRBJ2-5; D not certain. This CDR3 has 13 residues. The germline V gene encodes CDR1 LGHNT and CDR2 FRNRAP. Trimming took off 3 bases at V and 1 base at J, with 6 bases between the two ends. CDR3 in DNA: TGTGCTAGTGGTTTCGACATCCAAGAGACCCAGTACTTC. Amino acid sequence: CASGFDIQETQYF.

This clonotype was counted only a few times. The chain has TRBV7-8 and TRBJ2-3; 8 bases map to TRBD2. Germline V gene data show CDR1 as SGHVS and CDR2 as FQNEAQ. The J segment lost 4 bases and the V segment lost 4 bases, leaving 10 bases of the junction unmatched. The CDR3 runs to 16 residues. The CDR3 nucleotides read TGTGCCAGCAGCTGGACTAGCAGGGGAGTGGCAGATACGCAGTATTTT. Protein: CASSWTSRGVADTQYF.

This clonotype was found many times. The chain combines TRBV12-3 or TRBV12-4 with TRBJ1-3; D is undetermined. The CDR3 is made up of 11 amino acids. V dropped 5 bases and J dropped 4 bases, with 3 bases sitting between them. In DNA form, the CDR3 reads TGTGCCAGCAGTGGAGGAAACACCATATATTTT. This gives the protein CASSGGNTIYF.

V gene TRBV19 combines with J gene TRBJ2-7; TRBD2 agrees at 7 bases. Trimming cost V 4 bases and J 4 bases; bases outside gene matches: 16. The CDR3 loop spans 17 amino acids. Germline V gene sequence: CDR1 LNHDA, CDR2 SQIVND (reference sequence). The CDR3 is CASSTTSRASAGYEQYF. CDR3 nucleotide sequence: TGTGCCAGTAGTACAACCTCCCGGGCCTCAGCGGGATACGAGCAGTACTTC. The variable domain in full, completed from reference TRBV19 and TRBJ2-7, reads DGGITQSPKYLFRKEGQNVTLSCEQNLNHDAMYWYRQDPGQGLRLIYYSQIVNDFQKGDIAEGYSVSREKKESFPLTVTSAQKNPTAFYLCASSTTSRASAGYEQYFGPGTRLTVT.

The chain joins TRBV6-5 to TRBJ2-3; maybe TRBD1 (6 bases). Germline V gene sequence: CDR1 MNHEY, CDR2 SVGAGI. This CDR3 comprises 13 residues. V lost 2 bases and J lost 6, with 9 bases in between. CDR3 in amino acids: CASSYPGEDTQYF. The CDR3 DNA follows: TGTGCCAGCAGTTACCCAGGGGAGGATACGCAGTATTTT.

The sample holds a few counts of this clonotype. This chain uses TRBV7-2 with TRBJ2-7; D uncertain. Looked up from germline, CDR1 is SGHTA and CDR2 is FQGNSA. This CDR3 is 16 amino acids long. Trimming shortened V by 5 bases and J by 3 bases, and 20 bases separated the two germline ends. The CDR3 nucleotides are TGTGCCAGCAGCCTAGGAGACGATAGGGTTGGCTACGAGCAGTACTTC. It specifies CASSLGDDRVGYEQYF.

This clonotype was counted a few times. The V gene is TRBV11-3, the J gene TRBJ2-7, with TRBD1 matching 10 bases. The CDR3 length is 14 residues. The V and J ends lost 4 bases and 5 bases, in that order; junction bases with no gene match: 5. Germline CDR1 SGHNT, CDR2 YENEEA. The CDR3 spells CASSSRDRGHEQYF. DNA of the CDR3: TGTGCCAGCAGCTCCCGGGACAGGGGCCACGAGCAGTACTTC.

The genes are TRBV6-1 and TRBJ2-7, with 11 bases matching TRBD1. The germline V gene has CDR1 MNHNS and CDR2 SASEGT. The CDR3 totals 17 residues. The V and J ends lost 8 bases and 3 bases, in that order; junction bases with no gene match: 15. The CDR3 sequence is CASRGDRGSQGRYEQYF. DNA for the CDR3: TGTGCCAGCCGTGGGGACAGGGGGTCGCAAGGGCGCTACGAGCAGTACTTC.

This rearrangement joins TRBV5-4 to TRBJ2-1; a weak D match, TRBD2 (6 bases). V gave up 3 bases and J gave up 7 bases, with 14 bases separating them. CDR1 is SGHNT, CDR2 YYREEE, per germline (reference sequence). This CDR3 is built from 14 residues. The CDR3 DNA is TGTGCCAGCAGCTCGGGGGAAAAAGGGAATGAGCAGTTCTTC. Translating it yields CASSSGEKGNEQFF.

This clonotype was detected only a few times. This chain connects TRBV7-2 to TRBJ2-7, with 7 bases matching TRBD2. This CDR3 region has 20 residues. Germline loops: CDR1 SGHTA, CDR2 FQGNSA. Trimming removed 3 bases from V and 1 base from J; junction bases left unmatched: 21. The CDR3 loop is CASSLLFGNPYSGPSYEQYF. The CDR3 DNA sequence: TGTGCCAGCAGCTTGTTGTTCGGGAACCCCTATAGCGGGCCGTCCTACGAGCAGTACTTC. The full variable domain, completed using reference TRBV7-2 and TRBJ2-7, is GAGVSQSPSNKVTEKGKDVELRCDPISGHTALYWYRQSLGQGLEFLIYFQGNSAPDKSGLPSDRFSAERTGGSVSTLTIQRTQQEDSAVYLCASSLLFGNPYSGPSYEQYFGPGTRLTVT.

CDR3 sequence reads: CSVRPSQNSPLHF. The CDR3 region has the DNA TGCAGTGTCCGGCCCAGCCAGAATTCACCCCTCCACTTT. V usage is TRBV20-1 and J usage is TRBJ1-6; D not certain. The CDR3 is 13 residues long. V lost 7 bases and J lost 7, with 14 bases in between. Looked up from germline, CDR1 is DFQATT and CDR2 is SNEGSKA (reference sequence).

This clonotype was seen only a few times. The chain carries TRBV6-1 and TRBJ2-7; D tentatively fits TRBD1 or TRBD2 (6 bases each). Germline V gene lookup returns CDR1 MNHNS and CDR2 SASEGT. Trimming left V 2 bases short and J 2 bases short, with 13 bases between. This CDR3 spans 15 amino acids. CDR3 in amino acids: CASSERLGGPYEQYF. CDR3 DNA: TGTGCCAGCAGTGAACGTCTCGGGGGCCCCTACGAGCAGTACTTC.

The J gene is TRBJ2-5, the V gene TRBV4-2, with 8 bases that match TRBD1. V lost 5 bases to trimming and J lost 2 bases; unmatched junction nucleotides: 4. The CDR3 is 14 residues long. Germline lookup yields CDR1 LGHNA and CDR2 YNFKEQ. As DNA, the CDR3 is TGTGCCAGCAGCGGAGGGACAGGACAAGAGACCCAGTACTTC. Protein: CASSGGTGQETQYF.

The genes are TRBV20-1 and TRBJ2-4; 9 bases agree with TRBD2. The CDR3 has 14 amino acids. Looked up from germline, CDR1 is DFQATT and CDR2 is SNEGSKA (reference sequence). After removal of 3 bases from V and 6 bases from J, the junction contained 6 bases not matched to a gene. The CDR3 loop is CSARASGAGNIQYF. CDR3 nucleotide sequence: TGCAGTGCTAGGGCTAGCGGGGCGGGAAACATTCAGTACTTC.

This clonotype has just a few counts. The rearrangement links TRBV4-1 to TRBJ1-2, with TRBD1 as a possible D gene (5 bases). V gave up 4 bases and J gave up 0 bases, with 9 bases separating them. Germline V gene lookup returns CDR1 MGHRA and CDR2 YSYEKL. This CDR3 is 14 amino acids long. The CDR3 protein is CASSRRDPNYGYTF. CDR3 nucleotide sequence: TGCGCCAGCAGCCGGAGGGACCCTAACTATGGCTACACCTTC.

Only a few counts were recorded for this clonotype. One end of the junction fails to match germline, which may point to a read error. The rearrangement joins TRBV2 to TRBJ1-1, with 8 bases matching TRBD1. This CDR3 region has 13 residues. Germline V lookup: CDR1 SNHLY, CDR2 FYNNEI. The CDR3 here is CASREDRGTEAFF. DNA for the CDR3: TGTGCCAGCAGGGAAGACAGGGGCACTGAAGCTTTCTTT.

V and J are TRBV20-1 and TRBJ1-4; maybe TRBD1 (5 bases). The CDR3 is 12 amino acids. V was trimmed by 5 bases and J by 8 bases, leaving 12 bases between them. The germline V gene encodes CDR1 DFQATT and CDR2 SNEGSKA (reference sequence). The CDR3 here is CSAFRDHEKLFF. DNA of the CDR3: TGCAGTGCTTTCAGGGATCACGAAAAACTGTTTTTT.

The chain couples TRBV6-2 or TRBV6-3 to TRBJ2-2; possibly TRBD2 for D (5 bases). The length of the CDR3 is 14 residues. V dropped 5 bases and J dropped 4 bases, with 11 bases sitting between them. Per germline, CDR1 MNHEY and CDR2 SVGEGT. CDR3 sequence reads: CASSPASSTGELFF. CDR3 DNA sequence: TGTGCCAGCAGTCCGGCTAGCAGCACCGGGGAGCTGTTTTTT.

The chain joins TRBV10-3 to TRBJ2-2, with 7 bases fitting TRBD1. CDR1 is ENHRY and CDR2 is SYGVKD in the germline V gene. The CDR3 spans 14 residues. Trimming at V came to 11 bases and at J to 7 bases, leaving 13 bases not matched to a gene. CDR3 region: CASESDRADGELFF. The DNA for the CDR3 is TGTGCCTCCGAATCTGACAGGGCCGACGGGGAGCTGTTTTTT.

The rearrangement joins TRBV10-2 to TRBJ2-7; 8 positions agree with TRBD2. J gave up 5 bases and V 4 bases, and 10 bases lay outside the gene matches. Germline V gives CDR1 WSHSY, CDR2 SAAADI. This CDR3 comprises 15 residues. The CDR3 protein is CASSGPGGQLHEQYF. CDR3 coding DNA: TGCGCCAGCAGTGGGCCGGGGGGGCAATTGCACGAGCAGTACTTC.

The chain recombines TRBV7-6 with TRBJ2-3; the match to TRBD1 covers 7 bases. J gave up 7 bases and V 3 bases, and 7 bases lay outside the gene matches. The CDR3 is 14 amino acids. Germline CDR1 SGHVS, CDR2 FNYEAQ. CDR3 sequence: CASSLGTGAHTQYF. In nucleotides, the CDR3 is TGTGCCAGCAGCTTGGGCACAGGGGCTCATACGCAGTATTTT.

This clonotype came up a few times. This rearrangement joins TRBV6-6 to TRBJ1-4, with 7 positions matching TRBD1. The germline V gene encodes CDR1 MNHNY and CDR2 SVGAGI (reference sequence). The CDR3 contains 17 residues. Losses at the gene ends were 4 bases for V and 3 bases for J; bases not matched to a gene: 11. CDR3 sequence (DNA): TGTGCCAGCAGTTCCCACCTCCTGACAGGGCCTAATGAAAAACTGTTTTTT. Residues: CASSSHLLTGPNEKLFF.

The chain is built from TRBV29-1 and TRBJ2-5; D remains unclear. This CDR3 has 14 amino acids. Germline lookup yields CDR1 SQVTM and CDR2 ANQGSEA. The V end was cut by 7 bases, the J end by 3 bases, with 18 bases between. CDR3 sequence reads: CSATRTVPEETQYF. The CDR3 DNA reads TGCAGCGCTACCCGGACCGTACCCGAAGAGACCCAGTACTTC.

This clonotype was seen repeatedly, ten times or more. The chain combines TRBV7-2 with TRBJ2-3; maybe TRBD2 (5 bases). V was clipped by 7 bases and J by 5 bases, with 13 bases between them. The CDR3 loop spans 13 amino acids. Germline CDR1 reads SGHTA; CDR2 reads FQGNSA. The CDR3 spells CASTPNRGDTQYF. In DNA, the CDR3 is TGTGCCAGCACTCCCAACCGGGGAGATACGCAGTATTTT.